This TCR beta chain comes out of a study of cytomegalovirus exposure and HLA in healthy donors. Notes on the study in general: Productive status was seen about 90% or about 30% of the time for most TCR beta V segments in an earlier analysis. Donor immune exposure was known only as CMV serostatus.

The PCR contained 60 Vbeta and 13 Jbeta primers. The data were produced by immunoSEQ multiplex PCR, yet TCRdb's version contains in-frame clones alone and is incomplete. Altogether fewer than 200,000 clones are present, 65% to 70% being singletons, with the ten largest covering roughly 4%. V was clipped by 8 bases and J by 3 bases, with 11 bases between them. The CDR3 contains 12 residues. CDR1 is MNHNS, CDR2 SASEGT, per germline. For this clone: Its cognate antigen is unknown.

The origin of this receptor is a woman aged 18-30 years in good health and CMV-seropositive. This rearrangement joins TRBV6-1 to TRBJ2-7; tentative D call: TRBD1 (6 bases). The sequenced sample was PBMCs. The CDR3 DNA follows: TGTGCCAGCTCAGGGGCGCTCTACGAGCAGTACTTC. Protein: CASSGALYEQYF.